The clone carrying this TCR beta chain showed up many times. The antigen remains undetermined. Four PCR rounds used nested alpha and beta constant region primers plus the SP2 primer. Blood and skin TCR RNA was reverse transcribed with alpha and beta constant primers. TCRdb re-analysed the UMI-ligation and nested PCR reads in MiXCR, keeping a single row per CDR3 protein. The sample consists of tens of thousands of distinct CDR3 sequences, more than 6.5% of them appearing once. This specimen comes from a study of naive and memory T cell subsets. Notes on the study in general: TCR transcript changes with activation or differentiation may affect this RNA method.

The CDR3 spans 17 residues. CDR1 LNHDA and CDR2 SQIVND come from the germline V gene (reference sequence). J was trimmed by 0 bases and V by 3 bases; bases with no gene match: 3. As to treatment: skin biopsy from PPD injection site in Mantoux-positive individual. A UMI-containing oligonucleotide was joined by 3' ligation to the TCR cDNA template. The starting material was skin, obtained from a tuberculin skin test site. The chain has TRBV19 and TRBJ2-6; TRBD2 aligns across 9 bases. This TCR was recovered from an adult in good health. Written as DNA, the CDR3 is TGTGCCAGTAGTATGACTAGCGGAATCTCTGGGGCCAACGTCCTGACTTTC. Translating it yields CASSMTSGISGANVLTF.